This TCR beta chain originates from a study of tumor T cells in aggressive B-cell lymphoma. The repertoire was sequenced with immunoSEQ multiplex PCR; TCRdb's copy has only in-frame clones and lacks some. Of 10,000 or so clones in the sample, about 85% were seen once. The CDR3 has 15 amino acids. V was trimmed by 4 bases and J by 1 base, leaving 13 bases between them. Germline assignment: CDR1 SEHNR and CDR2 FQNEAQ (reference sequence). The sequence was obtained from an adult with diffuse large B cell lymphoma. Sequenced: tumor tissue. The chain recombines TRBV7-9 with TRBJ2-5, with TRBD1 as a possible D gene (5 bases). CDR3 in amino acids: CASSSLWTPQETQYF. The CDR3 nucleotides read TGTGCCAGCAGCTCGCTTTGGACACCCCAAGAGACCCAGTACTTC.